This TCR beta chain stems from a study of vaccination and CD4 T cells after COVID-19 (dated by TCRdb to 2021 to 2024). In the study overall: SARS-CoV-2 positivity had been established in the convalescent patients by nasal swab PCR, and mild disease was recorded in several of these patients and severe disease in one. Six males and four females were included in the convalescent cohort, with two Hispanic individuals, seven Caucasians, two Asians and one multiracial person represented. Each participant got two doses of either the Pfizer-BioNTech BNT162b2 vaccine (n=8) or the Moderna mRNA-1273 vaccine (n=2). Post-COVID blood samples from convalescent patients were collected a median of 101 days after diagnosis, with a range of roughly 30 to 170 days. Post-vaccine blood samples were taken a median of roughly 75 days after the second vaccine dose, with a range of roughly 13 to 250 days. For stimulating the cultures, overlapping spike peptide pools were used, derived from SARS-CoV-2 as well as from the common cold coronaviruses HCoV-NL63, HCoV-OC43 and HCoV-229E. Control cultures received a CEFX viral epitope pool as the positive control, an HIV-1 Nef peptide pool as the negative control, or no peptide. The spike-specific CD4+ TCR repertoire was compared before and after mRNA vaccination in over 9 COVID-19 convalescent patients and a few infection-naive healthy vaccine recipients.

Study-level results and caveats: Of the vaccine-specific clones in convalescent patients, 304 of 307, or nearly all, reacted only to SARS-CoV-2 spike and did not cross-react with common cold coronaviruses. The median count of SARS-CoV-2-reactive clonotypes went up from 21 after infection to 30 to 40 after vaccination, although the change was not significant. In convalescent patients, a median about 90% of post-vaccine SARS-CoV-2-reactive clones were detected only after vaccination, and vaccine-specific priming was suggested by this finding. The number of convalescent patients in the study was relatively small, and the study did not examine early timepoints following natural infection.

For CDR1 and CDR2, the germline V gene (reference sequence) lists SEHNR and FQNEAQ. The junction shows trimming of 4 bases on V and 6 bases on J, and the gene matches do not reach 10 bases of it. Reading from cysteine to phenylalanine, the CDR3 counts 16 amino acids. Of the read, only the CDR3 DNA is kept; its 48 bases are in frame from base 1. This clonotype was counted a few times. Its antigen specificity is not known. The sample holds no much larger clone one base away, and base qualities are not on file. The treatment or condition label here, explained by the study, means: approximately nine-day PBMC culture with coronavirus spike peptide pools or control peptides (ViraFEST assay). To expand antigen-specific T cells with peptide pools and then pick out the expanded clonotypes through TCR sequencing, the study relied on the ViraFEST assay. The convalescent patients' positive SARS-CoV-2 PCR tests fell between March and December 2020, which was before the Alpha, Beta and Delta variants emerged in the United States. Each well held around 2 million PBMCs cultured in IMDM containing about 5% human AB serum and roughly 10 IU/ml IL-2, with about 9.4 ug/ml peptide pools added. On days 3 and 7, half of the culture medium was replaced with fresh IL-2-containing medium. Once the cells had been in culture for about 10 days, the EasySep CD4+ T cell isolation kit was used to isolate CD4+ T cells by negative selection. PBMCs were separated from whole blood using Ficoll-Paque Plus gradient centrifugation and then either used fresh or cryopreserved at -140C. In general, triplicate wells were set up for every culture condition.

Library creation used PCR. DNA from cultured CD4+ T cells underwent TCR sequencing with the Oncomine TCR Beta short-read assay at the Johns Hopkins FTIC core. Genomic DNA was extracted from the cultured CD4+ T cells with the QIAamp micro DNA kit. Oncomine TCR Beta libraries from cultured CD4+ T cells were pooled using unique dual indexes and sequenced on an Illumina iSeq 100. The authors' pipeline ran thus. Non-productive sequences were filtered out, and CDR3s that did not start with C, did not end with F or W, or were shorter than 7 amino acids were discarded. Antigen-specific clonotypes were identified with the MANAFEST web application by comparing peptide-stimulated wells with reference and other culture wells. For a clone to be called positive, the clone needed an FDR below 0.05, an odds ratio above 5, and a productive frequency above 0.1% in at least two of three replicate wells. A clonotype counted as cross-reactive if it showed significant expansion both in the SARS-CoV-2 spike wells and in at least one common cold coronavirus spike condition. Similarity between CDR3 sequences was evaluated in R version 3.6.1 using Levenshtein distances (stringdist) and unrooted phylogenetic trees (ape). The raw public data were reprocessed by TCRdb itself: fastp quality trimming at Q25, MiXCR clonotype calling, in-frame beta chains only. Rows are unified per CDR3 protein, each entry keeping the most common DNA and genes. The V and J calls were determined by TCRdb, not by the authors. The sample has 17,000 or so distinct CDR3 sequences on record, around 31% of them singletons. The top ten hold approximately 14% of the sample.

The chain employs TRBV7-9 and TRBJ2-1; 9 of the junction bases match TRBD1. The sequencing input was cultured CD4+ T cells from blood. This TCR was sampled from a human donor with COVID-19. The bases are TGTGCCAGCAGCTCACCGGGACAGGGAGTTGGCAATGAGCAGTTCTTC. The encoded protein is CASSSPGQGVGNEQFF.